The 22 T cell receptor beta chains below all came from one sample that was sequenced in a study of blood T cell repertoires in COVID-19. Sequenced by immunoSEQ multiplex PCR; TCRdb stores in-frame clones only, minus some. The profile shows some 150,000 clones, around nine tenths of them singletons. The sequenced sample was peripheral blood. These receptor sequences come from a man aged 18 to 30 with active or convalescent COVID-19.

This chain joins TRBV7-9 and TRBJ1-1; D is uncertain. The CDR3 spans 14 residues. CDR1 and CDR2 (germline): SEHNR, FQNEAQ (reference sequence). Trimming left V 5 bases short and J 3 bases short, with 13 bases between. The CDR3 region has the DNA TGTGCCAGCAGCCCCTTTTTTGCGGACACTGAAGCTTTCTTT. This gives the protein CASSPFFADTEAFF.

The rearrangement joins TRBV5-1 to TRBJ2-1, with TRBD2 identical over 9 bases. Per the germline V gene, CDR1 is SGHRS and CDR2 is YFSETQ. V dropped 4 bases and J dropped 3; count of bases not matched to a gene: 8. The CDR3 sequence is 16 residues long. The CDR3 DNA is TGCGCCAGCAGCCAGTCCAGCGGGGGGTTCTACAATGAGCAGTTCTTC. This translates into CASSQSSGGFYNEQFF. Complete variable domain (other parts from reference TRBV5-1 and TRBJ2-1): KAGVTQTPRYLIKTRGQQVTLSCSPISGHRSVSWYQQTPGQGLQFLFEYFSETQRNKGNFPGRFSGRQFSNSRSEMNVSTLELGDSALYLCASSQSSGGFYNEQFFGPGTRLTVL.

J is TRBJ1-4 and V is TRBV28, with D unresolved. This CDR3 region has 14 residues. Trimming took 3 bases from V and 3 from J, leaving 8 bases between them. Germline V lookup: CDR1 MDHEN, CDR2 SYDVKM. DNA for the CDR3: TGTGCCAGCAGTTTGGTTACGGCTAATGAAAAACTGTTTTTT. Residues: CASSLVTANEKLFF.

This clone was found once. In DNA form, the CDR3 reads TGCGCCAGCAGCGACGCTAGCGGATACAATGAGCAGTTCTTC. Amino acid sequence: CASSDASGYNEQFF. This chain links TRBV4-3 with TRBJ2-1; 7 bases map to TRBD2. The CDR3 extends over 14 amino acids. Per germline, CDR1 LGHNA and CDR2 YSLEER. V dropped 5 bases and J dropped 4; count of bases not matched to a gene: 5.

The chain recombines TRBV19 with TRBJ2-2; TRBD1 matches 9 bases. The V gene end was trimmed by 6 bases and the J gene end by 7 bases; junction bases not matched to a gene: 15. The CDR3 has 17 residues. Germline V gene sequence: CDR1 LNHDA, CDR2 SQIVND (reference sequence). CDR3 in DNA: TGTGCCAGTAGACCCACTCCGGGACAGGGTGGTGGCGGGGAGCTGTTTTTT. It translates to CASRPTPGQGGGGELFF.

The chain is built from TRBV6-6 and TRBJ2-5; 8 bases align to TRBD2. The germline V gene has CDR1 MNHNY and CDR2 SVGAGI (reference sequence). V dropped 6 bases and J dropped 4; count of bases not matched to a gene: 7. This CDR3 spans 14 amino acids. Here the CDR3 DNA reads TGTGCCAGCAGCCGCGGACTAGCCCCAGAGACCCAGTACTTC. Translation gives CASSRGLAPETQYF.

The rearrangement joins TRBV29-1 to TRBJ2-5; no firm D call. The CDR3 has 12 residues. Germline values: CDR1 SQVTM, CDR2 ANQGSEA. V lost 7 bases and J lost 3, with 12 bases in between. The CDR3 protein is CSGLDWKETQYF. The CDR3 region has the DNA TGCAGCGGTCTCGACTGGAAAGAGACCCAGTACTTC.

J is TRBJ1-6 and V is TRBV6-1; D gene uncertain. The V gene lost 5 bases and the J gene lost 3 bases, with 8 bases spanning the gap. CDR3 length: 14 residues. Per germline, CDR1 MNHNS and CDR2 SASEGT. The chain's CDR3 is CASSPGIYNSPLHF. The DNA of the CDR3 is TGTGCCAGCAGTCCCGGGATCTATAATTCACCCCTCCACTTT.

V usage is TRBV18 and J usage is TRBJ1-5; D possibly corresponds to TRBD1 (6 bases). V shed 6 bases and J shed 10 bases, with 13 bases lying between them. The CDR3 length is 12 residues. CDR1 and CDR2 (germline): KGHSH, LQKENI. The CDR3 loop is CASSDGGGPQHF. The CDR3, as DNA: TGTGCCAGCTCCGATGGGGGCGGCCCCCAGCATTTT.

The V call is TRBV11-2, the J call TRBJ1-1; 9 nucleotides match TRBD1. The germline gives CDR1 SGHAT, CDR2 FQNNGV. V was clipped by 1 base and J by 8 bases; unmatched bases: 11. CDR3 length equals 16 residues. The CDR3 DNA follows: TGTGCCAGCAGCTTAGGCGGGACAGGGTCCCACCAAGAAGCTTTCTTT. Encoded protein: CASSLGGTGSHQEAFF. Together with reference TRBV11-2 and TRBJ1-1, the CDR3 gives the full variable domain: EAGVAQSPRYKIIEKRQSVAFWCNPISGHATLYWYQQILGQGPKLLIQFQNNGVVDDSQLPKDRFSAERLKGVDSTLKIQPAKLEDSAVYLCASSLGGTGSHQEAFFGQGTRLTVV.

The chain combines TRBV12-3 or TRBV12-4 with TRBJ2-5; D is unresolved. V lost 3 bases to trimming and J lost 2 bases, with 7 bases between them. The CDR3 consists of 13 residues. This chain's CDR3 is CASSLWRQETQYF. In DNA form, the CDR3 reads TGTGCCAGCAGTTTGTGGCGGCAAGAGACCCAGTACTTC.

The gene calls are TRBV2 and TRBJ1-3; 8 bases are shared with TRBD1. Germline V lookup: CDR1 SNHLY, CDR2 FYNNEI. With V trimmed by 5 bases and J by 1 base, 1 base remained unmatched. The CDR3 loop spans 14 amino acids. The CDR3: CASSRTGSGNTIYF. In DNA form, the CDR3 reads TGTGCCAGCAGTAGGACAGGGTCTGGAAACACCATATATTTT. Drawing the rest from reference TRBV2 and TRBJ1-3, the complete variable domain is EPEVTQTPSHQVTQMGQEVILRCVPISNHLYFYWYRQILGQKVEFLVSFYNNEISEKSEIFDDQFSVERPDGSNFTLKIRSTKLEDSAMYFCASSRTGSGNTIYFGEGSWLTVV.

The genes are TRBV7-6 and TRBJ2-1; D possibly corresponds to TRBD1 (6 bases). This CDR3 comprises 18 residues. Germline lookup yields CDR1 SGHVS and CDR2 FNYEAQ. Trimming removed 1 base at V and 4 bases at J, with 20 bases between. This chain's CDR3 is CASSLEDSIPGPYNEQFF. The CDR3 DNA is TGTGCCAGCAGCTTAGAGGACAGCATCCCAGGACCTTACAATGAGCAGTTCTTC.

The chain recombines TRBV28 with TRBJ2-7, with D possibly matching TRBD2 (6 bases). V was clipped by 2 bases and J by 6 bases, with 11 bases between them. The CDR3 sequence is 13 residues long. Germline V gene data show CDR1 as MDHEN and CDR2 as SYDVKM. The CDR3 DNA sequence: TGTGCCAGCAGTTTACACGGGACTCCCGAGCAGTACGTC. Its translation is CASSLHGTPEQYV.

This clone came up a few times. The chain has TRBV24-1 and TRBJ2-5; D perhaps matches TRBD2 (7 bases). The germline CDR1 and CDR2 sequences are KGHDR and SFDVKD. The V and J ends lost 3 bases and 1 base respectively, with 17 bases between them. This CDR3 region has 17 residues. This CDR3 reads CATSDPSRGATQETQYF. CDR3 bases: TGTGCCACCAGTGATCCAAGCCGGGGGGCCACCCAAGAGACCCAGTACTTC.

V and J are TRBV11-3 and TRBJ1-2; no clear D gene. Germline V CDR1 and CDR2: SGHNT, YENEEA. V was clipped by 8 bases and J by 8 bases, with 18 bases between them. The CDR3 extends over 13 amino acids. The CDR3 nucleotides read TGTGCCAGCGGACCTGCGGGGATCCCAGGCTACACCTTC. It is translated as CASGPAGIPGYTF.

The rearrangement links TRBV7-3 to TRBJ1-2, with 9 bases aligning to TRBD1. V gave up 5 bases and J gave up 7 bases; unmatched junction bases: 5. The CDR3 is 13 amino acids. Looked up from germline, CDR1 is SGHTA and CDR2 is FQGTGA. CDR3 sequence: CASSPQGASGYTF. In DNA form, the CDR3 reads TGTGCCAGCAGCCCACAGGGGGCCTCTGGCTACACCTTC.

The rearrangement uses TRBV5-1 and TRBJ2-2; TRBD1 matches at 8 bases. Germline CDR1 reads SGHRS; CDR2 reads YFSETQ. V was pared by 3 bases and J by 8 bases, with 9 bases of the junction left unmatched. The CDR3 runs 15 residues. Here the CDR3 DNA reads TGCGCCAGCAGCTCTCATACAGGGGGAAATGGGGAGCTGTTTTTT. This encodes CASSSHTGGNGELFF. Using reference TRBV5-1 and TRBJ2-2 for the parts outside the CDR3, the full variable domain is KAGVTQTPRYLIKTRGQQVTLSCSPISGHRSVSWYQQTPGQGLQFLFEYFSETQRNKGNFPGRFSGRQFSNSRSEMNVSTLELGDSALYLCASSSHTGGNGELFFGEGSRLTVL.

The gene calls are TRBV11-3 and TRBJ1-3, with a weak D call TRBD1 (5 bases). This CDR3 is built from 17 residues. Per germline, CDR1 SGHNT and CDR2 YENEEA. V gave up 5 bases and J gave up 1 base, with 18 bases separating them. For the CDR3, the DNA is TGTGCCAGCAGCCTTCGCGGGGCAGGGAGTTCTGGAAACACCATATATTTT. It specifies CASSLRGAGSSGNTIYF.

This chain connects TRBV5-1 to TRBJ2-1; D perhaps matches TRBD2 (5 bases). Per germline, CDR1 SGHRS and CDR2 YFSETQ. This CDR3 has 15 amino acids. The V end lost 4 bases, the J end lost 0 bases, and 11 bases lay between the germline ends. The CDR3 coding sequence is TGCGCCAGCAGCCCCGTCAGCGGCTCCTACAATGAGCAGTTCTTC. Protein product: CASSPVSGSYNEQFF.

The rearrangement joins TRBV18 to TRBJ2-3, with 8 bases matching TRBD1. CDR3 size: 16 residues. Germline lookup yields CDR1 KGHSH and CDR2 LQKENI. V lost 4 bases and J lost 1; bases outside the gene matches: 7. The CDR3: CASSLLSGQGTDTQYF. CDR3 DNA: TGTGCCAGCTCACTCCTTTCGGGACAGGGCACAGATACGCAGTATTTT. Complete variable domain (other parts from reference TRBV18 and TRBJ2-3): NAGVMQNPRHLVRRRGQEARLRCSPMKGHSHVYWYRQLPEEGLKFMVYLQKENIIDESGMPKERFSAEFPKEGPSILRIQQVVRGDSAAYFCASSLLSGQGTDTQYFGPGTRLTVL.

CDR3 region: CASSLFPVNYGYTF. Written as DNA, the CDR3 is TGTGCCAGCAGCCTCTTCCCGGTTAACTATGGCTACACCTTC. This chain joins TRBV7-2 and TRBJ1-2; no clear D. The CDR3 has 14 residues. V was trimmed by 5 bases and J by 1 base, leaving 11 bases between them. Germline lookup yields CDR1 SGHTA and CDR2 FQGNSA.